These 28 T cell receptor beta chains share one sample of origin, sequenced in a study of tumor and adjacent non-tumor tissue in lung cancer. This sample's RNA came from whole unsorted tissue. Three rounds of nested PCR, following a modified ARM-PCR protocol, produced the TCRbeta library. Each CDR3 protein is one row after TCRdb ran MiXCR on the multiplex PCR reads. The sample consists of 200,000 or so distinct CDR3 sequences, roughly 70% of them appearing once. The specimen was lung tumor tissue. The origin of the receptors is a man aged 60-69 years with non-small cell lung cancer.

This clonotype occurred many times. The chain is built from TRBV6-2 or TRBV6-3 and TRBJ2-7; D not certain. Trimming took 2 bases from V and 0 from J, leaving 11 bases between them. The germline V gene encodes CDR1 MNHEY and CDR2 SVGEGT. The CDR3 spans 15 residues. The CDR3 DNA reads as TGTGCCAGCAGTTACACTGGAGCCCACTCCTACGAGCAGTACTTC. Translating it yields CASSYTGAHSYEQYF.

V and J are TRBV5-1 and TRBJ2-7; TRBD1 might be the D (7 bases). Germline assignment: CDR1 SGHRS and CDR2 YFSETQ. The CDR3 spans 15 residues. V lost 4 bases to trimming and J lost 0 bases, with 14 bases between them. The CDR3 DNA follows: TGCGCCAGCAGCACGGGGACAGCGGGCTCCTACGAGCAGTACTTC. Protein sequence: CASSTGTAGSYEQYF.

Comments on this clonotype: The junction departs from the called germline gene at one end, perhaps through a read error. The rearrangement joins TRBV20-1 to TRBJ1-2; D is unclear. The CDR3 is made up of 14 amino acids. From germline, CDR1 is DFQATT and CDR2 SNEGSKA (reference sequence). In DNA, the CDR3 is TGCAGTACTAGAGATCGGCCGCAAAACTATGGCTACACATTC. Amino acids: CSTRDRPQNYGYTF.

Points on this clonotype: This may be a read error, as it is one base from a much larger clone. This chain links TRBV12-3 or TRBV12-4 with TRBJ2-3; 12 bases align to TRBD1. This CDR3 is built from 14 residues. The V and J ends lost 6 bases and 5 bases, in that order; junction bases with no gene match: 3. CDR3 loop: CASRGDRGQDTQYF. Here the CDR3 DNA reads TGTGCCAGCAGAGGGGACAGGGGGCAAGATACGCAGTATTTT.

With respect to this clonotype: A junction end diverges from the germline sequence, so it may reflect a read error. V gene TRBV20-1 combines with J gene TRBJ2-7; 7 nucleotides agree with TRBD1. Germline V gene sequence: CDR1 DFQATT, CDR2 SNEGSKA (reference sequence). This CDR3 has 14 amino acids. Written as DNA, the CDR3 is TGCAGTGCGTATACCTCGGGACAGAAGTACGAGCAGCACTTC. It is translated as CSAYTSGQKYEQHF.

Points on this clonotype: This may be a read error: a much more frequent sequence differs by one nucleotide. The CDR3: CSARSELHQPHHF. In nucleotides, the CDR3 is TGCAGTGCTAGATCTGAATTGCATCAGCCCCACCATTTT. This chain uses TRBV20-1 with TRBJ1-5; D is unclear. Germline V gene sequence: CDR1 DFQATT, CDR2 SNEGSKA (reference sequence). CDR3 length: 13 amino acids.

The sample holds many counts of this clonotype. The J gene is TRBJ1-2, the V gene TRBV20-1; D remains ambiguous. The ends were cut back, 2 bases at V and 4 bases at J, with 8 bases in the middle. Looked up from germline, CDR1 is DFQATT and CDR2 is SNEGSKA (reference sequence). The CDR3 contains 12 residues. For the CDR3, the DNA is TGCAGTGCTAGACAGTCGTCCTATGGCTACACCTTC. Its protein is CSARQSSYGYTF.

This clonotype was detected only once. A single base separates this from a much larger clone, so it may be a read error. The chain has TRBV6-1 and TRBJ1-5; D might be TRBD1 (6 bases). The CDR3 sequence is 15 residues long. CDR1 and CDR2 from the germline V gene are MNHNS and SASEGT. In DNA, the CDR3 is TGTGTCAGCAGAATTGGGGGCGTAAGTAATCAGCCCCAGCATTTT. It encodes CVSRIGGVSNQPQHF.

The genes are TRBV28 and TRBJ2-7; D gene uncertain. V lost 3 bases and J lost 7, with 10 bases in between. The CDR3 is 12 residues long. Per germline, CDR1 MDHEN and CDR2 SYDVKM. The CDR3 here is CASSLGPGEQYF. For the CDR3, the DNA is TGTGCCAGCAGTTTGGGTCCGGGTGAGCAGTACTTC. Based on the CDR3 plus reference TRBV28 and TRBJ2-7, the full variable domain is DVKVTQSSRYLVKRTGEKVFLECVQDMDHENMFWYRQDPGLGLRLIYFSYDVKMKEKGDIPEGYSVSREKKERFSLILESASTNQTSMYLCASSLGPGEQYFGPGTRLTVT.

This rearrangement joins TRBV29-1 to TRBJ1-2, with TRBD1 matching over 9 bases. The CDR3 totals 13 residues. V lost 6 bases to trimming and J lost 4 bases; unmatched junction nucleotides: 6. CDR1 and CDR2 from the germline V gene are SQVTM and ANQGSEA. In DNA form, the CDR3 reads TGCAGCGTCCTACAGGGGGCTAGCTATGGCTACACCTTC. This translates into CSVLQGASYGYTF.

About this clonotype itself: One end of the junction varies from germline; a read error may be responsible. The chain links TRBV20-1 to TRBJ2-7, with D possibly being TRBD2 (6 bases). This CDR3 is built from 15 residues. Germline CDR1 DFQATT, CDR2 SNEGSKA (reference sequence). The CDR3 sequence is CSVRDASELHYEQYF. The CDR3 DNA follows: TGCAGTGTTAGAGATGCTAGCGAACTTCACTACGAGCAGTACTTC.

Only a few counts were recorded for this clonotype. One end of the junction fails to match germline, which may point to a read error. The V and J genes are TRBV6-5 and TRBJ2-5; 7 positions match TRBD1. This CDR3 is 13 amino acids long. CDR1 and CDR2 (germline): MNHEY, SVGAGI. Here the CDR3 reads CASRRGRQETLYF. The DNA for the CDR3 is TGTGCCAGCAGAAGGGGGCGACAAGAGACCCTGTACTTC.

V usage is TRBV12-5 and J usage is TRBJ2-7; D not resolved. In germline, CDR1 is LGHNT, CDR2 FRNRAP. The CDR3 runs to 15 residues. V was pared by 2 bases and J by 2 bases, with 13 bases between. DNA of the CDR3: TGTGCTAGTGGTTTGCCGTTACTGGGCCCCTACGAGCAGTACTTC. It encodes CASGLPLLGPYEQYF.

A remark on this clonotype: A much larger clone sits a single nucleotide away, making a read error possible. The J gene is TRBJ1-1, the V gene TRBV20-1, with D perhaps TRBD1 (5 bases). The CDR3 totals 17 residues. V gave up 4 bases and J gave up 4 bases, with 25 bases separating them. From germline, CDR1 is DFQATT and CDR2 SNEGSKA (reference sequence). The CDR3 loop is CSAINRGREGVFTEAFF. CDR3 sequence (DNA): TGCAGTGCTATAAACCGGGGCAGGGAAGGGGTTTTCACTGAAGCTTTCTTT.

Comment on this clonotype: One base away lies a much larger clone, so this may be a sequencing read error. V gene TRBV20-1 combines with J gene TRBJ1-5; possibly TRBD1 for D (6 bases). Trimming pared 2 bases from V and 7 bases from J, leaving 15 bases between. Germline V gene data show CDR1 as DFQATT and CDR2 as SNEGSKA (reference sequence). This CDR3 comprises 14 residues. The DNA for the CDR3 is TGCAGTGCTAGAACTACAGGGATGCGGCAGCCCCAGCATTTT. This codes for CSARTTGMRQPQHF.

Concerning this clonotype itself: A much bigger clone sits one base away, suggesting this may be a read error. CDR3 amino acids: CTSRLGTGVYEQYF. The CDR3 DNA sequence: TGTACCAGCAGACTCGGGACAGGGGTATACGAGCAGTACTTC. The chain has TRBV6-5 and TRBJ2-7; 10 bases line up with TRBD1. Germline-derived CDR1 and CDR2 are MNHEY and SVGAGI. There are 14 residues in the CDR3.

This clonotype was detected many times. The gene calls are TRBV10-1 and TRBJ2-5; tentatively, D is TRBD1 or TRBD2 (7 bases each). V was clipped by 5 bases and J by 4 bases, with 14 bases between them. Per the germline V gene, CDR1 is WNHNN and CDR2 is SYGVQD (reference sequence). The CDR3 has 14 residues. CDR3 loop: CASSSTGTIETQYF. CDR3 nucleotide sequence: TGCGCCAGCAGTTCGACAGGGACTATAGAGACCCAGTACTTC.

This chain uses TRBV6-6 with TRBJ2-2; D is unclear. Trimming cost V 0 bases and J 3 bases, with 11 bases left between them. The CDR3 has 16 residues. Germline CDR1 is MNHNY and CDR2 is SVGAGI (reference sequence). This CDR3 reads CASSYSRPRDTGELFF. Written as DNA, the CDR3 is TGTGCCAGCAGTTACTCAAGGCCCCGGGACACCGGGGAGCTGTTTTTT.

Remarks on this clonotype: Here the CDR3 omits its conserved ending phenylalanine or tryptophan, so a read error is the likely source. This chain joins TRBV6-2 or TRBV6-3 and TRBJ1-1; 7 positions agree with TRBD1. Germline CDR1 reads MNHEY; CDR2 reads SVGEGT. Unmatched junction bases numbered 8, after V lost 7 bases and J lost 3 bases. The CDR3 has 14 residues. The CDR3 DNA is TGTGCCAGCATGCCACAGGGGACGCACACTGAAGCTTTCTAT. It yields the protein CASMPQGTHTEAFY.

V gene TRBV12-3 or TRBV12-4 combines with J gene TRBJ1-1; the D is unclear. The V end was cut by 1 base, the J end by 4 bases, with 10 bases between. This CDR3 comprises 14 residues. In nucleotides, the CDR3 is TGTGCCAGCAGTTTAGACACGTTAATCACTGAAGCTTTCTTT. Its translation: CASSLDTLITEAFF.

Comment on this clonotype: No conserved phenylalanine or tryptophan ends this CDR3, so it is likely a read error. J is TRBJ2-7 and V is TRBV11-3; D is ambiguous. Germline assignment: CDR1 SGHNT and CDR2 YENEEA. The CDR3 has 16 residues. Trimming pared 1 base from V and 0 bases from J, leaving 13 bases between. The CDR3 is CASSLARPTSSYEQYL. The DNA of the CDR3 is TGTGCCAGCAGCTTAGCCAGGCCGACGAGCTCCTACGAGCAGTACCTC.

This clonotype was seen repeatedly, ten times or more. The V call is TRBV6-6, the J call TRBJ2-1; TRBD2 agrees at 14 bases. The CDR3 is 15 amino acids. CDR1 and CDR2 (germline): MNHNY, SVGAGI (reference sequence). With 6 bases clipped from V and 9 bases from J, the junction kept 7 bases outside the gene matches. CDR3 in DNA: TGTGCCAGCAGCCCCTCCGGGACTAGCGGGGGTGAGCAGTTCTTC. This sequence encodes CASSPSGTSGGEQFF.

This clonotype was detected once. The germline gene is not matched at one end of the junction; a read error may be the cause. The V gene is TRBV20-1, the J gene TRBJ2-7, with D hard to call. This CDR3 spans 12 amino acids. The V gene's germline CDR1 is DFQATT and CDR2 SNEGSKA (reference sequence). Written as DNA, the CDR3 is TGTAGTGTAGGGCGACTTGGCAGCGAGCAGTACTTC. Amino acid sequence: CSVGRLGSEQYF.

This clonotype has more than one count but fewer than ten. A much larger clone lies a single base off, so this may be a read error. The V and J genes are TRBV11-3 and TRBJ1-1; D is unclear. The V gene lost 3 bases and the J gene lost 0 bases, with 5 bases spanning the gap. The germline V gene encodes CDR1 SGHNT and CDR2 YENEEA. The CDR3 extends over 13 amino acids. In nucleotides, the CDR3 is TGTGCCAGCAGCTTCGTTCTGAACACTGAAGCTTTCTTT. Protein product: CASSFVLNTEAFF.

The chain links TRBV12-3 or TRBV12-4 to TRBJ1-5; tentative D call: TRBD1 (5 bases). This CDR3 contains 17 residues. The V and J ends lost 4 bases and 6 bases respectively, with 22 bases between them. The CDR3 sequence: CASSSRTVGEVRQPQHF. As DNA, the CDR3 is TGTGCCAGCAGTTCACGCACCGTGGGGGAGGTCCGTCAGCCCCAGCATTTT.

The chain's CDR3 is CASSADVAPSYTF. CDR3 bases: TGTGCCAGCAGCGCCGACGTGGCACCAAGCTACACCTTC. The gene calls are TRBV11-2 and TRBJ1-2; the D is unclear. This CDR3 is built from 13 residues. Trimming took off 5 bases at V and 9 bases at J, with 16 bases between the two ends. Germline loops: CDR1 SGHAT, CDR2 FQNNGV.

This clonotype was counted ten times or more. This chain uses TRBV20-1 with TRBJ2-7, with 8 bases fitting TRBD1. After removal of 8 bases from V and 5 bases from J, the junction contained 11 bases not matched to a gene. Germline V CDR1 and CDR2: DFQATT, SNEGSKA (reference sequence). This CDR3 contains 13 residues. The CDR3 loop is CSTTRDRYNEQYF. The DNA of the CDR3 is TGCAGTACAACACGGGACAGGTATAACGAGCAGTACTTC.

CDR3 protein: CASSLSGGSLGDYTF. CDR3 in DNA: TGTGCCAGCAGTCTCTCGGGAGGATCGCTTGGCGACTACACCTTC. V usage is TRBV6-6 and J usage is TRBJ1-2; D gene ambiguous. Germline values: CDR1 MNHNY, CDR2 SVGAGI (reference sequence). This CDR3 is 15 amino acids long. V shed 5 bases and J shed 10 bases, with 23 bases lying between them.